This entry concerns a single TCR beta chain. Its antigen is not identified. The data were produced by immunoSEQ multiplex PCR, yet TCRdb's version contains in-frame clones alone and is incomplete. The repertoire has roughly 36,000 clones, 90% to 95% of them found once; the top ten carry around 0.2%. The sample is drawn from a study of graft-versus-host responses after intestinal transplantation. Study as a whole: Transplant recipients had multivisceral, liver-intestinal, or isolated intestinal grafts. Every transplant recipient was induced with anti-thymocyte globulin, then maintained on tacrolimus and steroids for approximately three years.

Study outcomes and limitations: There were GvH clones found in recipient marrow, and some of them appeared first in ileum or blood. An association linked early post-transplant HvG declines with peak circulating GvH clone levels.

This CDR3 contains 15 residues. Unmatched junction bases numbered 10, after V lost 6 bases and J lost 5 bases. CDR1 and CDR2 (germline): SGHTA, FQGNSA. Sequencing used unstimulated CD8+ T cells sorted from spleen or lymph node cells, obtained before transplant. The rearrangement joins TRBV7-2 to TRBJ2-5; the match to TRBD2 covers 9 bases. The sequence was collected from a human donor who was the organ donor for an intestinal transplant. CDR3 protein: CASSQWAGGPETQYF. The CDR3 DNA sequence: TGTGCCAGCAGTCAATGGGCGGGGGGGCCGGAGACCCAGTACTTC.